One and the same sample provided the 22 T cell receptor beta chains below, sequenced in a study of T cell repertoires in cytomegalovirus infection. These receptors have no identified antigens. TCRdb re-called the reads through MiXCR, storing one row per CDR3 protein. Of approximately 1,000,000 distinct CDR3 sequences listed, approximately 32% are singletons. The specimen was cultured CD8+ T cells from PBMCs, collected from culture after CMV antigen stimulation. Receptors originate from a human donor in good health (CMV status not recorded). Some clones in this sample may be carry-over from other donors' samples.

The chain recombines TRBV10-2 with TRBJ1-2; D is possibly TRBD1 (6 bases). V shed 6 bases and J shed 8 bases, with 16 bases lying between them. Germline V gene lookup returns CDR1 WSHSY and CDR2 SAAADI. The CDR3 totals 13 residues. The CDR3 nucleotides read TGCGCCAGCAGCCTCGACTCCCAGGGGGGCTACACCTTC. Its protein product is CASSLDSQGGYTF.

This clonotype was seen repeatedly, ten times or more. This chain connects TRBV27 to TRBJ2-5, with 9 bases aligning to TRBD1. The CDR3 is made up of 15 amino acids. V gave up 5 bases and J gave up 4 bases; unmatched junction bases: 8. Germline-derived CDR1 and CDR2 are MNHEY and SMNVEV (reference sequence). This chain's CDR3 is CASSAWTGEGETQYF. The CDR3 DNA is TGTGCCAGCAGTGCCTGGACAGGGGAGGGAGAGACCCAGTACTTC.

CDR3 sequence reads: CATSRGSNQPQHF. In DNA form, the CDR3 reads TGTGCCACCAGCAGGGGCTCGAATCAGCCCCAGCATTTT. This chain links TRBV15 with TRBJ1-5; D is unclear. Germline assignment: CDR1 LNHNV and CDR2 YYDKDF (reference sequence). There are 13 residues in the CDR3. The V gene lost 3 bases and the J gene lost 4 bases, with 7 bases spanning the gap.

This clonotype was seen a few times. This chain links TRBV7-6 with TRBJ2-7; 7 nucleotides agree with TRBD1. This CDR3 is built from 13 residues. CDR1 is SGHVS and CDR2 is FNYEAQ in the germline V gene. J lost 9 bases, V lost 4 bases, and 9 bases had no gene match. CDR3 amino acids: CASSSTGLSVQYF. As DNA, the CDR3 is TGTGCCAGCAGCTCGACAGGGCTTAGCGTGCAGTACTTC.

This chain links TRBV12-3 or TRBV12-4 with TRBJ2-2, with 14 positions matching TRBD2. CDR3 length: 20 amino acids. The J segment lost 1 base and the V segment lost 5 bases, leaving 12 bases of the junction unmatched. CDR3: CASSLWTSGGLGMNTGELFF. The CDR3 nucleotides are TGTGCCAGCAGTCTTTGGACTAGCGGGGGGCTCGGGATGAACACCGGGGAGCTGTTTTTT.

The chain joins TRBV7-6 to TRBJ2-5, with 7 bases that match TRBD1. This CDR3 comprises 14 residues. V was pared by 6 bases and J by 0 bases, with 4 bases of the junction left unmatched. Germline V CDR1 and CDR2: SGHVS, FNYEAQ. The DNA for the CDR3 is TGTGCCAGCAGTAAACAGGGGTACCAAGAGACCCAGTACTTC. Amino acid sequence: CASSKQGYQETQYF. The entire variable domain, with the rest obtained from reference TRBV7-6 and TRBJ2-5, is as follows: GAGVSQSPRYKVTKRGQDVALRCDPISGHVSLYWYRQALGQGPEFLTYFNYEAQQDKSGLPNDRFSAERPEGSISTLTIQRTEQRDSAMYRCASSKQGYQETQYFGPGTRLLVL.

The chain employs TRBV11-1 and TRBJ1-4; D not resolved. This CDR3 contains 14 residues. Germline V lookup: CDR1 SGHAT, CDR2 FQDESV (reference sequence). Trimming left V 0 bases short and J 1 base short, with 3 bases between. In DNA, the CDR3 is TGTGCCAGCAGCTTAGCCGAAACTAATGAAAAACTGTTTTTT. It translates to CASSLAETNEKLFF.

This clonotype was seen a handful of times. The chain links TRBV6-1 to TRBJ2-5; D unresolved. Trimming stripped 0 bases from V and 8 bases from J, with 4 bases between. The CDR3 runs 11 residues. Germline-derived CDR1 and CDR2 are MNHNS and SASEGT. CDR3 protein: CASSEAGTQYF. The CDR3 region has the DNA TGTGCCAGCAGTGAAGCGGGTACCCAGTACTTC.

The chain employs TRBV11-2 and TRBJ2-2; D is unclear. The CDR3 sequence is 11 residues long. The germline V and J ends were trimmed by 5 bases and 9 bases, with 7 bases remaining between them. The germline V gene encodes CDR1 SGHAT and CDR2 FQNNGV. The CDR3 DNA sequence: TGTGCCAGCAGCACTCGGCGGGAGCTGTTTTTT. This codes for CASSTRRELFF.

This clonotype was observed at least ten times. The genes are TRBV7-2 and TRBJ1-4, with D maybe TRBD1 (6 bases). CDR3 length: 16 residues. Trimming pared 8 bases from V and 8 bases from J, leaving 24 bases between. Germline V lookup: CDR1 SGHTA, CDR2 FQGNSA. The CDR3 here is CASGPSLAGAREKLFF. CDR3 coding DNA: TGTGCCAGCGGTCCTTCCCTCGCAGGGGCTCGGGAAAAACTGTTTTTT.

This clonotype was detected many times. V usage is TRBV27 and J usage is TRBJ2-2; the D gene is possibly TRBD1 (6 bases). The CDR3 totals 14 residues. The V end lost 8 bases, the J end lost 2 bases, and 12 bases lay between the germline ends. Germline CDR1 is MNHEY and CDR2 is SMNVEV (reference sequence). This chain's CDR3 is CASSPGTNTGELFF. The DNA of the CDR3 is TGTGCCAGCTCACCCGGGACAAACACCGGGGAGCTGTTTTTT.

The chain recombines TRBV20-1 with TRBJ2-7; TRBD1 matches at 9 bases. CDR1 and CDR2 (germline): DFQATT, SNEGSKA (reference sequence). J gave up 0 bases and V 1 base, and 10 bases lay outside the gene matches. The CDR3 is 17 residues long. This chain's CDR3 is CSARGYIRDRVSYEQYV. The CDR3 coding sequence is TGCAGTGCTAGAGGCTACATCCGGGACAGGGTCTCCTACGAGCAGTACGTC.

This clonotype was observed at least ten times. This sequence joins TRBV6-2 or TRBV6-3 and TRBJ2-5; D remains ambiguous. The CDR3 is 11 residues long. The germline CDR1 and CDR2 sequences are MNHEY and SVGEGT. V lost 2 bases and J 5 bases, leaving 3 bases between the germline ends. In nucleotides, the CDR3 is TGTGCCAGCAGTTACCCGGAGACCCAGTACTTC. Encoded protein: CASSYPETQYF.

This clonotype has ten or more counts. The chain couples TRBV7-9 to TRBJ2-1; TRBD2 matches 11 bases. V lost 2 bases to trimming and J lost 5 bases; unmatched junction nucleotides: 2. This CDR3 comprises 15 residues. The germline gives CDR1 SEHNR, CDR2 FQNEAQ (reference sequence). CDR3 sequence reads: CASSLPLAGDNEQFF. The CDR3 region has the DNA TGTGCCAGCAGCTTACCACTAGCGGGGGACAATGAGCAGTTCTTC.

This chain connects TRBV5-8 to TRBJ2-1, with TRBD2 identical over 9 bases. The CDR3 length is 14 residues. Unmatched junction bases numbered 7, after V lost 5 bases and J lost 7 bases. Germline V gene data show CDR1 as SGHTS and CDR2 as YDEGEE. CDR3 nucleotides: TGTGCCAGCAGAGTGGGACTAGCTCGGAATGAGCAGTTCTTC. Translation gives CASRVGLARNEQFF.

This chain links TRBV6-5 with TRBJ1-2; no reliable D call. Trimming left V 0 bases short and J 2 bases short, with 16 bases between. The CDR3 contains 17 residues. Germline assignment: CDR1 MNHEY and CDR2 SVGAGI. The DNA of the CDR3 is TGTGCCAGCAGTTACTCAAACTTTGCCCTTCTCAACTATGGCTACACCTTC. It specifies CASSYSNFALLNYGYTF.

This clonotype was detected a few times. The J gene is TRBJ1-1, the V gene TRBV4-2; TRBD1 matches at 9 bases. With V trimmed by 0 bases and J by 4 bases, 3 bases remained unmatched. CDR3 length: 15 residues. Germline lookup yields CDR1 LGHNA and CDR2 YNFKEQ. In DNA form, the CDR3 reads TGTGCCAGCAGCCAAGATGAGACAGGGGGCACTGAAGCTTTCTTT. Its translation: CASSQDETGGTEAFF.

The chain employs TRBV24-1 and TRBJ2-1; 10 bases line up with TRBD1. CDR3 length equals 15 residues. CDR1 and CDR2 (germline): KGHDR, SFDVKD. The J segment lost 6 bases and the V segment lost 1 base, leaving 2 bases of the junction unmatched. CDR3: CATSDLGDRGNEQFF. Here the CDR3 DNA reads TGTGCCACCAGTGATTTAGGGGACAGGGGCAATGAGCAGTTCTTC.

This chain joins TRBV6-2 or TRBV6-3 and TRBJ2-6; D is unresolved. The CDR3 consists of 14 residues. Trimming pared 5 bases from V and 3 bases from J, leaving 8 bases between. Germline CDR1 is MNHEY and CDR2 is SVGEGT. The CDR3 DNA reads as TGTGCCAGCAGTCAGGTCTTTGGGGCCAACGTCCTGACTTTC. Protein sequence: CASSQVFGANVLTF.

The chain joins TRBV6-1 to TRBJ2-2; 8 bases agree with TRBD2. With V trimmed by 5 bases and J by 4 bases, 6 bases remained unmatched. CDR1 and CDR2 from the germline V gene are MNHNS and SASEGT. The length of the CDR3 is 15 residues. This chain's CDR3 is CASSSLAGPTGELFF. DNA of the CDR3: TGTGCCAGCAGTTCCTTAGCGGGGCCCACCGGGGAGCTGTTTTTT.

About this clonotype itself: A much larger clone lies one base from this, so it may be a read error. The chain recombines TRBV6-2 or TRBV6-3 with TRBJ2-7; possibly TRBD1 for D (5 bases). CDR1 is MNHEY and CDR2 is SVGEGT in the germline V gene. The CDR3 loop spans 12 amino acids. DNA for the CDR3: TGTGCCAGCAGTCGAGACAGCTACAAGCAGTACGTC. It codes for CASSRDSYKQYV.

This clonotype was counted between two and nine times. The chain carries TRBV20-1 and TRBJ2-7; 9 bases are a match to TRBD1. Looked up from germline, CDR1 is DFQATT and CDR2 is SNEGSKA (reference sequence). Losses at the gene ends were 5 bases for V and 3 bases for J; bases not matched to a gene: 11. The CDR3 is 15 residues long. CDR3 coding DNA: TGCAGTGCTCGGTCCGGGACAGGGTTTTTCTACGAGCAGTACTTC. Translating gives CSARSGTGFFYEQYF.